Following are 11 T cell receptor beta chains from one sample sequenced in a study of OX40 agonist ivuxolimab in advanced cancers. Sequencing was performed with immunoSEQ multiplex PCR; in TCRdb, only in-frame clones are kept and a portion is missing. The table lists tens of thousands of clones, 87% of them singletons. Material: CD4+ or CD8+ T cells sorted from blood, obtained in a trial of the OX40 agonist ivuxolimab. These receptors were obtained from an adult with an advanced solid tumor such as melanoma, head and neck, liver or kidney cancer.

V and J are TRBV6-5 and TRBJ2-3; 7 bases line up with TRBD2. V lost 0 bases and J lost 3; bases outside the gene matches: 0. The CDR3 runs to 14 residues. Germline CDR1 reads MNHEY; CDR2 reads SVGAGI. CDR3 sequence reads: CASSYSGGTDTQYF. Here the CDR3 DNA reads TGTGCCAGCAGTTACTCGGGGGGGACAGATACGCAGTATTTT.

The gene calls are TRBV6-5 and TRBJ1-3, with D uncertain. The germline CDR1 and CDR2 sequences are MNHEY and SVGAGI. V lost 6 bases to trimming and J lost 4 bases, with 4 bases between them. The CDR3 has 11 amino acids. DNA for the CDR3: TGTGCCAGCAGAGGCGGAAACACCATATATTTT. Encoded protein: CASRGGNTIYF.

The rearrangement uses TRBV6-6 and TRBJ1-5; possible D gene TRBD1, 5 bases. From germline, CDR1 is MNHNY and CDR2 SVGAGI (reference sequence). This CDR3 has 15 amino acids. The V and J ends lost 0 bases and 4 bases respectively, with 10 bases between them. The CDR3 region is CASSYSWDRNQPQHF. The CDR3 DNA sequence: TGTGCCAGCAGTTACTCCTGGGACCGAAATCAGCCCCAGCATTTT.

This chain connects TRBV10-3 to TRBJ2-5; TRBD1 matches at 8 bases. J lost 3 bases, V lost 6 bases, and 3 bases had no gene match. CDR3 length: 13 residues. The V gene's germline CDR1 is ENHRY and CDR2 SYGVKD. CDR3 coding DNA: TGTGCCATCAGGACGACAGGGGAAGAGACCCAGTACTTC. This codes for CAIRTTGEETQYF.

V and J are TRBV5-1 and TRBJ2-7; no clear D gene. The CDR3 has 14 amino acids. V was pared by 1 base and J by 0 bases, with 8 bases between. Germline lookup yields CDR1 SGHRS and CDR2 YFSETQ. The CDR3 DNA sequence: TGCGCCAGCAGCTTGTTTTTCAGCTCCTACGAGCAGTACTTC. Protein sequence: CASSLFFSSYEQYF.

The chain is built from TRBV11-2 and TRBJ2-5; 10 bases align to TRBD2. Germline assignment: CDR1 SGHAT and CDR2 FQNNGV. CDR3 length: 17 amino acids. V gave up 0 bases and J gave up 4 bases; unmatched junction bases: 8. Written as DNA, the CDR3 is TGTGCCAGCAGCTTAGATCAGCGGGGGGGCCTATCAGAGACCCAGTACTTC. Translated, it gives CASSLDQRGGLSETQYF.

V usage is TRBV4-1 and J usage is TRBJ2-5; unclear D gene. The CDR3 spans 11 residues. Trimming removed 4 bases from V and 7 bases from J, with 7 bases in between. Germline CDR1 is MGHRA and CDR2 is YSYEKL. DNA of the CDR3: TGCGCCAGCAGCCTTGAAGGGACCCAGTACTTC. Translation: CASSLEGTQYF.

The V call is TRBV5-4, the J call TRBJ1-2; D gene ambiguous. The CDR3 covers 11 residues. The germline V gene has CDR1 SGHNT and CDR2 YYREEE (reference sequence). Trimming shortened V by 7 bases and J by 0 bases, and 4 bases separated the two germline ends. Here the CDR3 reads CASSTNYGYTF. Written as DNA, the CDR3 is TGTGCCAGCTCGACTAACTATGGCTACACCTTC.

The chain joins TRBV11-2 to TRBJ1-6, with unresolved D. The CDR3 is 16 amino acids. The ends were cut back, 2 bases at V and 5 bases at J, with 13 bases in the middle. In germline, CDR1 is SGHAT, CDR2 FQNNGV. For the CDR3, the DNA is TGTGCCAGCAGCTTAAATCGCGGACGGCATAATTCACCCCTCCACTTT. It specifies CASSLNRGRHNSPLHF.

The chain couples TRBV4-1 to TRBJ1-1, with 9 bases identical to TRBD1. Germline V gives CDR1 MGHRA, CDR2 YSYEKL. With 6 bases clipped from V and 1 base from J, the junction kept 3 bases outside the gene matches. CDR3 size: 14 residues. The CDR3 coding sequence is TGCGCCAGCAGATCGACAGGGGGGAACACTGAAGCTTTCTTT. Protein product: CASRSTGGNTEAFF.

The CDR3 sequence is CASSYPGIGYTF. The CDR3 region has the DNA TGTGCCAGCAGCTACCCAGGAATCGGCTACACCTTC. The rearrangement links TRBV13 to TRBJ1-2, with D unresolved. This CDR3 contains 12 residues. V lost 4 bases and J 8 bases, leaving 11 bases between the germline ends. Per germline, CDR1 PRHDT and CDR2 FYEKMQ (reference sequence).